This T cell receptor beta chain came from a study of blood T cell repertoires in COVID-19. Looking at the study overall: PBMCs, B-cell-depleted T cells, or T cells provided the cDNA or gDNA that made up the material.

CDR3 length: 13 amino acids. The trim removed 9 bases at V and 7 bases at J, leaving 9 bases unmatched. Germline CDR1 reads MDHEN; CDR2 reads SYDVKM. This clone was seen just once. How the authors handled the data: How many nucleated cells were present was estimated from reference gene primer amplification. The repertoire was sequenced with immunoSEQ multiplex PCR; TCRdb's copy has only in-frame clones and lacks some. From that table come the V and J calls and clone size; the DNA was used to work out D and trimming. The sample has some 190,000 clones; more than 70% are singletons. The chain has TRBV28 and TRBJ1-2, with 9 bases that match TRBD1. The TCR originated in a woman between 35 and 50 years old who had recovered from COVID-19. The specimen sequenced was peripheral blood. CDR3 sequence reads: CASWDREGSGYTF. The CDR3, as DNA: TGTGCCAGTTGGGACAGGGAGGGGTCTGGCTACACCTTC.